This T cell receptor (beta chain) came from a study of blood T cell repertoires in COVID-19. J gave up 3 bases and V 5 bases, and 15 bases lay outside the gene matches. Per the germline V gene, CDR1 is SGHNT and CDR2 is YYREEE (reference sequence). The CDR3 contains 18 residues. Study processing details: Cell counts per sample came from amplifying reference gene primers. Generated by immunoSEQ multiplex PCR, the TCRdb table keeps only in-frame clones and is missing some. That table is the source of V, J and clone size, and D and trimming were worked out from the DNA. The sample includes about 350,000 clones, approximately 90% of them seen just once. Seattle patients were enrolled while actively infected and followed longitudinally.

This chain connects TRBV5-4 to TRBJ2-3, with TRBD2 matching 10 bases. The sample was peripheral blood. The source of this sequence is an older woman with COVID-19, enrolled during active disease. This CDR3 is CASRQASGGNEVTDTQYF. The CDR3 nucleotides read TGTGCCAGCAGGCAAGCTAGCGGGGGTAACGAGGTAACAGATACGCAGTATTTT.